This T cell receptor beta chain was captured by sequencing in a study of blood T cell repertoires in COVID-19. Study-wide context: Sites across the United States, Italy and Spain contributed samples from acute and convalescent COVID-19. PBMCs, B-cell-depleted T cells, or T cells provided the cDNA or gDNA that made up the material.

Original handling: Nucleated cell number was recorded as an estimate derived from reference gene primer amplification. Method: immunoSEQ multiplex PCR; TCRdb's copy keeps in-frame clones and lacks some. V, J and clone size derive from that table, while D and trimming were established from the DNA sequence. The sample has just under 60,000 clones, 70% to 80% seen once. The clonotype was recovered from an elderly man with acute or convalescent COVID-19. Sequences were obtained from peripheral blood.

The CDR3 loop reads CASRQAAGFFGYTF. The CDR3 nucleotides read TGTGCCAGCCGCCAAGCGGCCGGTTTTTTTGGCTACACCTTC. The chain couples TRBV6-5 to TRBJ1-2; D unresolved. This CDR3 has 14 residues. V lost 8 bases and J lost 7, with 20 bases in between. Germline CDR1 and CDR2: MNHEY and SVGAGI.